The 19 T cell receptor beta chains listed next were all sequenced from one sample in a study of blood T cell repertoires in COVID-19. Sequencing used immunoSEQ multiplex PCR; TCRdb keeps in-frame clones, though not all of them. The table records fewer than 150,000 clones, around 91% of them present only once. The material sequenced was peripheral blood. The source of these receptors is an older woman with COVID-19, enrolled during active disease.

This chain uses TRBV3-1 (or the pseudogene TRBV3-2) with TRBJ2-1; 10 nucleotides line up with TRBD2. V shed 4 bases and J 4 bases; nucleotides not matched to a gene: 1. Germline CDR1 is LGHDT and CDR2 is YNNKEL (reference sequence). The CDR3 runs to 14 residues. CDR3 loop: CASSPGLAYNEQFF. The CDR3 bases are TGTGCCAGCAGCCCGGGACTAGCGTACAATGAGCAGTTCTTC.

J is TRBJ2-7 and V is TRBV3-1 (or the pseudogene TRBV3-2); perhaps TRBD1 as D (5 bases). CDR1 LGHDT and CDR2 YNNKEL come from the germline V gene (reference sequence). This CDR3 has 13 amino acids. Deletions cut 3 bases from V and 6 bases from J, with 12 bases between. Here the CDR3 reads CASSQGRVGEQYF. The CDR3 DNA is TGTGCCAGCAGCCAGGGCAGGGTGGGCGAGCAGTACTTC.

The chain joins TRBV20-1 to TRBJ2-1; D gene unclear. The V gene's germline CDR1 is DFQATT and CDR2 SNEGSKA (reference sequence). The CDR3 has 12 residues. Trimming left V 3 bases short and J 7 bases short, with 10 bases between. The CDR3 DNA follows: TGCAGTGCTAGTCCTAGTTTGAATGAGCAGTTCTTC. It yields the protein CSASPSLNEQFF.

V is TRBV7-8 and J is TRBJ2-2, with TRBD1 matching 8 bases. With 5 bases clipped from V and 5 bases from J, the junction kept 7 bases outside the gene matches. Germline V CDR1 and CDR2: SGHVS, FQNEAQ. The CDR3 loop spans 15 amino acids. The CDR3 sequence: CASSLGQGGTGELFF. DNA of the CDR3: TGTGCCAGCAGCCTCGGACAGGGCGGAACCGGGGAGCTGTTTTTT.

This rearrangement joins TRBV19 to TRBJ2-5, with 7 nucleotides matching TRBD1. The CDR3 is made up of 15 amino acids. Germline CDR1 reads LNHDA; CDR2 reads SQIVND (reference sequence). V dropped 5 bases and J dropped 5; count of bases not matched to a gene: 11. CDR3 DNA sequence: TGTGCCAGTAGTGCCACACAGGGGACGTTGGAGACCCAGTACTTC. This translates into CASSATQGTLETQYF.

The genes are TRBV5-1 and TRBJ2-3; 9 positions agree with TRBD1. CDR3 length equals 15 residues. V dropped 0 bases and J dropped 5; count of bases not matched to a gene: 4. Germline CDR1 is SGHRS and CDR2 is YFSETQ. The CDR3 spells CASSLGTGAIDTQYF. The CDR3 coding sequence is TGCGCCAGCAGCTTGGGGACAGGGGCGATAGATACGCAGTATTTT.

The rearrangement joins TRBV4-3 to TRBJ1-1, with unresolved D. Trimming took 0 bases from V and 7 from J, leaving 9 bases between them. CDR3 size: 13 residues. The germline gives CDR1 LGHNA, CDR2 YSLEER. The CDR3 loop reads CASSQELGLEAFF. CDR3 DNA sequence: TGCGCCAGCAGCCAAGAGCTCGGACTTGAAGCTTTCTTT.

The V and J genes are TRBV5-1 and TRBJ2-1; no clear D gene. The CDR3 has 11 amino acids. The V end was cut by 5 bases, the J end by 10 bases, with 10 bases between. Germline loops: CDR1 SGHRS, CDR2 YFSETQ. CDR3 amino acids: CASRWALEQFF. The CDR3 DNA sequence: TGCGCCAGCAGATGGGCCTTAGAGCAGTTCTTC.

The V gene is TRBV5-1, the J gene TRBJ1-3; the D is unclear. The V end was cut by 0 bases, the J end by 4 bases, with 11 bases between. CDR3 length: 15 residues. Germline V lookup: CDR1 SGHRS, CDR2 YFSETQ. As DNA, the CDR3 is TGCGCCAGCAGCTTGGTGGCAGGAGGGGGAAACACCATATATTTT. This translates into CASSLVAGGGNTIYF.

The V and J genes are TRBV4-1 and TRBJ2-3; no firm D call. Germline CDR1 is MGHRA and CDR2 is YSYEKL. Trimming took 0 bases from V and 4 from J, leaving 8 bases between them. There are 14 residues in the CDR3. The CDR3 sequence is CASSQESGPDTQYF. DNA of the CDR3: TGCGCCAGCAGCCAAGAATCAGGCCCAGATACGCAGTATTTT.

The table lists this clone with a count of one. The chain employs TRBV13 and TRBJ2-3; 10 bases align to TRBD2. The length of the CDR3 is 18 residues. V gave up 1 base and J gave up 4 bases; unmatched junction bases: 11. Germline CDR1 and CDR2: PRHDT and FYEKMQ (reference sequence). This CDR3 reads CASSLEVTLGLAADTQYF. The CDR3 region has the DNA TGTGCCAGCAGCTTAGAAGTAACACTTGGACTAGCGGCAGATACGCAGTATTTT.

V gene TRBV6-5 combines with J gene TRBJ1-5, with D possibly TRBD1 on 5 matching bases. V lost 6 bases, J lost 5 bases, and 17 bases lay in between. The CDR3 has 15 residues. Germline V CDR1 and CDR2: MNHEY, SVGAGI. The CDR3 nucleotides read TGTGCCAGCAGCTACACGCGGGGAGGGGATCAGCCCCAGCATTTT. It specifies CASSYTRGGDQPQHF.

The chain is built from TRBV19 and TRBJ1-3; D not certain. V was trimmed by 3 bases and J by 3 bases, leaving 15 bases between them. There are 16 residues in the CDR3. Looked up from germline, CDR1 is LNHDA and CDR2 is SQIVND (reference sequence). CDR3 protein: CASSIRSPRRGNTIYF. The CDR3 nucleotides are TGTGCCAGTAGTATCAGAAGTCCGAGGCGTGGAAACACCATATATTTT.

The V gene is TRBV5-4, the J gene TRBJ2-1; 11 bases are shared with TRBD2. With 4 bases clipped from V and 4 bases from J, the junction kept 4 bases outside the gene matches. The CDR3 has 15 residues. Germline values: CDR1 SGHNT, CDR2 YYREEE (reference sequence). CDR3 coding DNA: TGTGCCAGCAGCCCCGGACTAGCGGGTTACAATGAGCAGTTCTTC. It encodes CASSPGLAGYNEQFF.

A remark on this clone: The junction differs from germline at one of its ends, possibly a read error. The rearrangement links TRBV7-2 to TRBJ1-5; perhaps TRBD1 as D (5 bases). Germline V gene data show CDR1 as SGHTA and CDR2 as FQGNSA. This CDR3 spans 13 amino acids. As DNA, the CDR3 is TGTGCCAGCAGCCCGCGCTCCGCCGGACAAGCATTTTTT. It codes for CASSPRSAGQAFF.

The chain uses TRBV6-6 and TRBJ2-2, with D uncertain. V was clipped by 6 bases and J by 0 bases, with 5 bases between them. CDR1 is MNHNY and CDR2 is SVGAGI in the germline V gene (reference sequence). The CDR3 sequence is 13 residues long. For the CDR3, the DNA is TGTGCCAGCAGACGGTCGAACACCGGGGAGCTGTTTTTT. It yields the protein CASRRSNTGELFF.

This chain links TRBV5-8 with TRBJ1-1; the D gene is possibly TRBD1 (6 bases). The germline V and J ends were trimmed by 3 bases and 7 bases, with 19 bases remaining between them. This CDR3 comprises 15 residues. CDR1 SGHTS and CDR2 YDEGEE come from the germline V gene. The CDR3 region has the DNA TGTGCCAGCAGCTCGGACAGCGGGGTGGAGGATGAAGCTTTCTTT. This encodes CASSSDSGVEDEAFF.

This CDR3 reads CASSLSGGSFGDTQYF. In DNA form, the CDR3 reads TGTGCCAGCAGCTTATCGGGGGGATCATTCGGAGATACGCAGTATTTT. The gene calls are TRBV7-3 and TRBJ2-3; 7 bases map to TRBD2. There are 16 residues in the CDR3. The germline V gene has CDR1 SGHTA and CDR2 FQGTGA. J gave up 5 bases and V 2 bases, and 10 bases lay outside the gene matches. Drawing the rest from reference TRBV7-3 and TRBJ2-3, the complete variable domain is GAGVSQTPSNKVTEKGKYVELRCDPISGHTALYWYRQSLGQGPEFLIYFQGTGAADDSGLPNDRFFAVRPEGSVSTLKIQRTERGDSAVYLCASSLSGGSFGDTQYFGPGTRLTVL.

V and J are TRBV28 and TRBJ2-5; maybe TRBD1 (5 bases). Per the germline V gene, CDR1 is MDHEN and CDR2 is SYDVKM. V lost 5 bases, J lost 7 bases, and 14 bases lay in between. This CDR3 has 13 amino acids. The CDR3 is CASSAPQGTTQYF. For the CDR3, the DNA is TGTGCCAGCAGTGCGCCCCAGGGCACGACCCAGTACTTC.